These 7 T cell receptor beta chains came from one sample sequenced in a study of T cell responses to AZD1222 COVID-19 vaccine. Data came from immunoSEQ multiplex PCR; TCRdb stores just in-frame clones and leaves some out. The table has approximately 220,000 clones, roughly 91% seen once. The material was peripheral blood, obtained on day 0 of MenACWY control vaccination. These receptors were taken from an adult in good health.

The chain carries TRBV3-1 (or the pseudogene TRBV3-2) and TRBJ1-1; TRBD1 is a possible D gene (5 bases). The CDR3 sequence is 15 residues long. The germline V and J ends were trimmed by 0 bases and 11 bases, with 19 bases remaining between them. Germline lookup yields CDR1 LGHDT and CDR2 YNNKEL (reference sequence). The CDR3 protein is CASSQEGGGLREAFF. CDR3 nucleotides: TGTGCCAGCAGCCAAGAAGGTGGGGGACTCCGGGAGGCTTTCTTT.

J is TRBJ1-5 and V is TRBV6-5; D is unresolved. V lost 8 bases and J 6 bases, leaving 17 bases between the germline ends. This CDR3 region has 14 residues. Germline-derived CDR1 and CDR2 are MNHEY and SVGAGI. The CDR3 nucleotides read TGTGCCAGCCTTCTGTCGGGGATCGGTCAGCCCCAGCATTTT. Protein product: CASLLSGIGQPQHF.

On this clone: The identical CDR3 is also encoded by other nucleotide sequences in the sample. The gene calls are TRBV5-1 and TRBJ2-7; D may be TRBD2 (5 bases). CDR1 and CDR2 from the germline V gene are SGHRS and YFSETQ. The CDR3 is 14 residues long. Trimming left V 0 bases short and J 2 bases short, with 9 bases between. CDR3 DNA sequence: TGCGCCAGCAGCTTGGGAGGGAGAACCTACGAGCAGTACTTC. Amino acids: CASSLGGRTYEQYF. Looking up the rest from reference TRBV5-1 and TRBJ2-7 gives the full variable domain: KAGVTQTPRYLIKTRGQQVTLSCSPISGHRSVSWYQQTPGQGLQFLFEYFSETQRNKGNFPGRFSGRQFSNSRSEMNVSTLELGDSALYLCASSLGGRTYEQYFGPGTRLTVT.

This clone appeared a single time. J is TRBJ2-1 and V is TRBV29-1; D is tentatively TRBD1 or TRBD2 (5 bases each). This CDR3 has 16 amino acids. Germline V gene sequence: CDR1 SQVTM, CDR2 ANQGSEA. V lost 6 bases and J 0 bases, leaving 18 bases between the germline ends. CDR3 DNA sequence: TGCAGCGTGGGGACGAGGGGCCCTAGCTCCTACAATGAGCAGTTCTTC. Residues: CSVGTRGPSSYNEQFF.

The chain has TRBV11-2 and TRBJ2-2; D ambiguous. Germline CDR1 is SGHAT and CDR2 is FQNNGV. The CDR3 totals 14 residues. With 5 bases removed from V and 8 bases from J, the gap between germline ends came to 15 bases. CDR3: CASSAPAGGGELFF. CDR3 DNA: TGTGCCAGCAGCGCCCCGGCAGGTGGAGGGGAGCTGTTTTTT.

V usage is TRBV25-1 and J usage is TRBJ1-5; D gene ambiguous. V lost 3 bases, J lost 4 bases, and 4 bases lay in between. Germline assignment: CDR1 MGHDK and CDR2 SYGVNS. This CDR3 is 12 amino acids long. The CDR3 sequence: CASSEGNQPQHF. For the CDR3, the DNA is TGTGCCAGCAGTGAGGGGAATCAGCCCCAGCATTTT.

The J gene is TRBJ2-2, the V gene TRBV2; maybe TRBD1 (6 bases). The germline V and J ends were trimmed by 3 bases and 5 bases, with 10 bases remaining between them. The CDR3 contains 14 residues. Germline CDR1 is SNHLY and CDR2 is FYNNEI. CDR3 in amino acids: CASSDFRGTGELFF. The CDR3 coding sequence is TGTGCCAGCAGTGACTTCAGGGGTACCGGGGAGCTGTTTTTT.